This T cell receptor beta chain was profiled in a study of T cell responses to AZD1222 COVID-19 vaccine. Repertoires were generated with immunoSEQ multiplex PCR, while TCRdb's copy carries only in-frame clones and drops some. This table holds 120,000 or so clones, 80% to 90% found once. CDR1 and CDR2 from the germline V gene are LNHDA and SQIVND (reference sequence). The CDR3 totals 13 residues. The ends lost 3 bases at V and 7 bases at J; junction bases unmatched: 3. The chain employs TRBV19 and TRBJ2-7; 10 nucleotides line up with TRBD2. This specimen was peripheral blood, taken on day 0 of AZD1222 vaccination. This receptor was obtained from an adult in good health. CDR3 DNA: TGTGCCAGTAGTATGGGACTAGCGCGAGAGCAGTACTTC. This encodes CASSMGLAREQYF.